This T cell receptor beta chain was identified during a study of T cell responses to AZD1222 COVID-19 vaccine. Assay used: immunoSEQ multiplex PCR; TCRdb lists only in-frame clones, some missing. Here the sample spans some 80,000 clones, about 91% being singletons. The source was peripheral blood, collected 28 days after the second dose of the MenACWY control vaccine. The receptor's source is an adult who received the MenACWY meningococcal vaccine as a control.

The CDR3 loop is CASSLGSTGGPEEQYF. The CDR3, as DNA: TGTGCCAGCAGCTTAGGGTCGACAGGGGGGCCCGAGGAGCAGTACTTC. The chain employs TRBV7-9 and TRBJ2-7, with 9 nucleotides matching TRBD1. Looked up from germline, CDR1 is SEHNR and CDR2 is FQNEAQ (reference sequence). The CDR3 length is 16 residues. After removal of 1 base from V and 7 bases from J, the junction contained 11 bases not matched to a gene.